The table lists the clone carrying this TCR beta chain with a count of one. From CD4+ cells came CD45RA+ naive and CD45RA-negative memory subsets. In the sorted-subset replicate PCRs, around 0.2 ug DNA, some 30,000 T cell genomes, was used. Method: immunoSEQ multiplex PCR; TCRdb's copy keeps in-frame clones and lacks some. This table holds about 340,000 clones, roughly 70% found once. The sample belongs to a study of shared clonotypes between healthy human individuals. The overall study: Per donor, CD8 memory used one plate, CD8 naive used two, CD4 memory used three and CD4 naive used three.

The sequencing input was memory CD4+ T cells sorted from blood. Described subset: CD45RA-negative fraction. The clonotype was recovered from a man aged 30 to 45 in good health.

The CDR3 loop reads CASSLLGAVHGYTF. As DNA, the CDR3 is TGCGCCAGCAGCTTGTTAGGGGCAGTCCATGGCTACACCTTC. The chain is built from TRBV5-1 and TRBJ1-2; D might be TRBD1 (5 bases). Germline V gene sequence: CDR1 SGHRS, CDR2 YFSETQ. The V gene lost 1 base and the J gene lost 6 bases, with 13 bases spanning the gap. This CDR3 has 14 residues.